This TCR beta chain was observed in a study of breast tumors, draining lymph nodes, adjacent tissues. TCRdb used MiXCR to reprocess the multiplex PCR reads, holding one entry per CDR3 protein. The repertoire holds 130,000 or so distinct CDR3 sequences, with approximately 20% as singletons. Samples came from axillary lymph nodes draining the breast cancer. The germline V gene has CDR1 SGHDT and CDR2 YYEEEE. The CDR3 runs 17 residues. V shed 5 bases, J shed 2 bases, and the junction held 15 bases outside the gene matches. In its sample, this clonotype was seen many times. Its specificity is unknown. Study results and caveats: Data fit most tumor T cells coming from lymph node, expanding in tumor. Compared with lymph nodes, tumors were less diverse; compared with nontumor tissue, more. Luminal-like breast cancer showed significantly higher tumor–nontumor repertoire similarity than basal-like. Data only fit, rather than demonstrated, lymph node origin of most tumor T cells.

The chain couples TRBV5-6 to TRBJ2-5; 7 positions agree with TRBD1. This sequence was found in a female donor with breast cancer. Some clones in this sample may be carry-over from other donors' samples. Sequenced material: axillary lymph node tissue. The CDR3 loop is CASSRTSNDREQETQYF. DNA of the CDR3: TGTGCCAGCAGTCGCACCTCAAACGACAGGGAACAAGAGACCCAGTACTTC. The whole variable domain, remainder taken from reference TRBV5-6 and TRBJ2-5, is DAGVTQSPTHLIKTRGQQVTLRCSPKSGHDTVSWYQQALGQGPQFIFQYYEEEERQRGNFPDRFSGHQFPNYSSELNVNALLLGDSALYLCASSRTSNDREQETQYFGPGTRLLVL.